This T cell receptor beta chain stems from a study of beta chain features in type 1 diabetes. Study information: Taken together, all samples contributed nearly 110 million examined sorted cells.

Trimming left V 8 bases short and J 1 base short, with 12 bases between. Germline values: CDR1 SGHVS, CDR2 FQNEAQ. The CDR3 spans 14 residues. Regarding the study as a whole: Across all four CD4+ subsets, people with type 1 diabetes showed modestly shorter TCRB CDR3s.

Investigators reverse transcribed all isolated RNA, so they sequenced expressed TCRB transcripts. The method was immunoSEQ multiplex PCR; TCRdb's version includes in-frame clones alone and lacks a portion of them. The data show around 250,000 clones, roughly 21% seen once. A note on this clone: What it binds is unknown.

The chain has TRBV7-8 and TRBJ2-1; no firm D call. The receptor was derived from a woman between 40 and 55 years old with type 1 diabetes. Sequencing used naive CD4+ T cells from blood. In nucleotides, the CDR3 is TGTGCCAGCGCCCCCCCGGAGTCCTACAATGAGCAGTTCTTC. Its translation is CASAPPESYNEQFF.